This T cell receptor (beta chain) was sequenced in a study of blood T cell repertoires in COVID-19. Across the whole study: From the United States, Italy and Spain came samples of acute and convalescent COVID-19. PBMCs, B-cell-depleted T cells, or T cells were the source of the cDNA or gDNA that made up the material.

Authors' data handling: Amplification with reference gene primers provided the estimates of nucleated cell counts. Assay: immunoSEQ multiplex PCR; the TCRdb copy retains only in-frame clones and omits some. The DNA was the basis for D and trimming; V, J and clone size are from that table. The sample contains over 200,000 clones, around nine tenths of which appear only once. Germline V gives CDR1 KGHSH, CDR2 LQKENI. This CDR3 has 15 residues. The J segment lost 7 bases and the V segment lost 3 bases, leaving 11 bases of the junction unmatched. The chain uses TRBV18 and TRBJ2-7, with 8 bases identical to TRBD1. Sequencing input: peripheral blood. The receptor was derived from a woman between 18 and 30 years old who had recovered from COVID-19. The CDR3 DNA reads TGTGCCAGCTCACCCGGACAGGGCGAAACGGGGGAGCAGTACTTC. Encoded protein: CASSPGQGETGEQYF. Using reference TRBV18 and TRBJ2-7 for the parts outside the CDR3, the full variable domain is NAGVMQNPRHLVRRRGQEARLRCSPMKGHSHVYWYRQLPEEGLKFMVYLQKENIIDESGMPKERFSAEFPKEGPSILRIQQVVRGDSAAYFCASSPGQGETGEQYFGPGTRLTVT.